Presented here are 27 T cell receptor beta chains from one specimen sequenced in a study of identical twins. TCRdb reprocessed the 5' RACE reads via MiXCR and lists one record per CDR3 protein. The sample includes approximately 550,000 distinct CDR3 sequences, about a fifth of them seen just once. The same sample was also used in a study of yellow fever vaccine responses in identical twins.

Sequenced: CD4+ T cells sorted from blood. These receptors were obtained from a woman under 30 in good health.

This rearrangement joins TRBV5-4 to TRBJ1-2; 7 bases are a match to TRBD1. Germline V gene lookup returns CDR1 SGHNT and CDR2 YYREEE (reference sequence). CDR3 length: 14 residues. The trim removed 10 bases at V and 7 bases at J, leaving 16 bases unmatched. The DNA for the CDR3 is TGTGCCTCCACGGCGTCAGGGGGATTTAGTGGCTACACCTTC. Encoded protein: CASTASGGFSGYTF.

At least ten counts were recorded for this clonotype. The rearrangement uses TRBV11-1 and TRBJ1-1; D is perhaps TRBD1 (6 bases). CDR1 and CDR2 from the germline V gene are SGHAT and FQDESV (reference sequence). Trimming pared 5 bases from V and 1 base from J, leaving 14 bases between. CDR3 length: 15 amino acids. The CDR3 sequence: CASSPRTVPNTEAFF. The DNA for the CDR3 is TGTGCCAGCAGCCCCAGGACAGTACCGAACACTGAAGCTTTCTTT.

This clonotype was observed a single time. The gene calls are TRBV21-1 and TRBJ2-7. TRBV21-1 is marked as a pseudogene. This CDR3 is 10 amino acids long. CDR3 nucleotide sequence: TGTGCCAGCAGCTGCTACGAGCAGTACGTC. Encoded protein: CASSCYEQYV.

The sample holds a few counts of this clonotype. A junction end diverges from the germline sequence, so it may reflect a read error. V is TRBV4-2 and J is TRBJ2-5; the D gene could be TRBD1 or TRBD2 (5 bases each). The CDR3 length is 16 residues. CDR1 is LGHNA and CDR2 is YNFKEQ in the germline V gene. The CDR3 sequence: CASSQDGTSVRETQYF. As DNA, the CDR3 is TGTGCCAGCAGTCAAGACGGGACGTCAGTTAGAGAGACCCAGTACTTC.

The J gene is TRBJ2-2, the V gene TRBV5-1; 16 bases align to TRBD2. V lost 4 bases and J lost 7; bases outside the gene matches: 13. The CDR3 runs to 19 residues. Germline lookup yields CDR1 SGHRS and CDR2 YFSETQ. CDR3 in DNA: TGCGCCAGCAGCCACATCACCGGGACTAGCGGGAGGGTTGTCGGGGAGCTGTTTTTT. Translating it yields CASSHITGTSGRVVGELFF.

The J gene is TRBJ2-1, the V gene TRBV28, with TRBD1 identical over 9 bases. The germline V gene encodes CDR1 MDHEN and CDR2 SYDVKM. Trimming at V came to 7 bases and at J to 5 bases, leaving 9 bases not matched to a gene. This CDR3 has 15 residues. The CDR3 DNA is TGTGCCAGCATGCCCGGCGGGACAGGGCACAATGAGCAGTTCTTC. It encodes CASMPGGTGHNEQFF. Full variable domain (remainder filled in from reference TRBV28 and TRBJ2-1): DVKVTQSSRYLVKRTGEKVFLECVQDMDHENMFWYRQDPGLGLRLIYFSYDVKMKEKGDIPEGYSVSREKKERFSLILESASTNQTSMYLCASMPGGTGHNEQFFGPGTRLTVL.

The chain recombines TRBV28 with TRBJ2-1, with no clear D. CDR3 length: 11 residues. The germline V and J ends were trimmed by 4 bases and 15 bases, with 13 bases remaining between them. The germline CDR1 and CDR2 sequences are MDHEN and SYDVKM. The CDR3 region is CASSSHLPAFF. DNA for the CDR3: TGTGCCAGCAGTTCCCACCTTCCGGCGTTCTTC.

The chain uses TRBV11-2 and TRBJ2-7; a possible D gene is TRBD2 (5 bases). Trimming shortened V by 4 bases and J by 6 bases, and 16 bases separated the two germline ends. The CDR3 runs 14 residues. Germline CDR1 is SGHAT and CDR2 is FQNNGV. CDR3: CASSYPSRGIEQYV. Here the CDR3 DNA reads TGTGCCAGCAGCTACCCAAGTCGGGGTATCGAGCAGTACGTC.

The gene calls are TRBV2 and TRBJ2-5; maybe TRBD1 (7 bases). Trimming removed 6 bases from V and 5 bases from J, with 13 bases in between. Germline CDR1 SNHLY, CDR2 FYNNEI. CDR3 length equals 13 residues. The CDR3 region is CASSPRGVETQYF. In nucleotides, the CDR3 is TGTGCCAGCAGCCCCAGGGGGGTCGAGACCCAGTACTTC.

The CDR3 DNA reads TGTGCCAGCAGCTTAGAACTAGCGGGAGGAACCCAGTACTTC. Its protein is CASSLELAGGTQYF. The chain is built from TRBV11-2 and TRBJ2-5, with TRBD2 matching 12 bases. Trimming cost V 0 bases and J 8 bases; bases outside gene matches: 1. Germline assignment: CDR1 SGHAT and CDR2 FQNNGV. The CDR3 runs 14 residues.

The CDR3 sequence: CASSAHPGQRQAFF. DNA for the CDR3: TGTGCCAGCAGCGCCCACCCCGGACAGAGACAAGCTTTCTTT. The chain has TRBV9 and TRBJ1-1; maybe TRBD1 (6 bases). V was shortened by 3 bases and J by 9 bases, with 18 bases between the two germline ends. Germline V lookup: CDR1 SGDLS, CDR2 YYNGEE. The CDR3 has 14 amino acids.

The chain has TRBV5-1 and TRBJ1-2; 7 bases are a match to TRBD1. V dropped 3 bases and J dropped 6; count of bases not matched to a gene: 11. The CDR3 has 15 residues. From germline, CDR1 is SGHRS and CDR2 YFSETQ. The CDR3 DNA is TGCGCCAGCAGCTCCCCGGAGGGGGCCATCGATGGCTACACCTTC. Amino acids: CASSSPEGAIDGYTF. The full variable domain, completed using reference TRBV5-1 and TRBJ1-2, is KAGVTQTPRYLIKTRGQQVTLSCSPISGHRSVSWYQQTPGQGLQFLFEYFSETQRNKGNFPGRFSGRQFSNSRSEMNVSTLELGDSALYLCASSSPEGAIDGYTFGSGTRLTVV.

This chain links TRBV12-3 or TRBV12-4 with TRBJ2-5; D is perhaps TRBD1 (6 bases). V was clipped by 4 bases and J by 4 bases, with 13 bases between them. The CDR3 runs 14 residues. The CDR3 DNA is TGTGCCAGCAGTTCGACTGTAGGGGGAGAGACCCAGTACTTC. It codes for CASSSTVGGETQYF.

The chain links TRBV20-1 to TRBJ2-1; weak D call: TRBD1 (5 bases). V lost 0 bases and J 5 bases, leaving 14 bases between the germline ends. This CDR3 spans 15 amino acids. CDR1 is DFQATT, CDR2 SNEGSKA, per germline (reference sequence). The CDR3 is CSAREPFRDNNEQFF. The CDR3 DNA is TGCAGTGCTAGAGAGCCGTTCAGGGATAACAATGAGCAGTTCTTC.

This clonotype was seen a few times. V and J are TRBV19 and TRBJ2-7; perhaps TRBD2 as D (5 bases). Between the trimmed V and J ends, which lost 5 bases and 0 bases, there was a span of 14 bases. This CDR3 is built from 15 residues. In germline, CDR1 is LNHDA, CDR2 SQIVND (reference sequence). CDR3 protein: CASSLRSVSSYEQYF. In DNA form, the CDR3 reads TGTGCCAGTAGTCTCCGTAGCGTTAGCTCCTACGAGCAGTACTTC.

This clonotype was found a few times. This chain links TRBV20-1 with TRBJ1-2; the D gene is possibly TRBD1 (6 bases). The V end lost 3 bases, the J end lost 2 bases, and 16 bases lay between the germline ends. CDR1 and CDR2 (germline): DFQATT, SNEGSKA (reference sequence). The CDR3 has 15 amino acids. This chain's CDR3 is CSASTQGGKNYGYTF. For the CDR3, the DNA is TGCAGTGCTAGCACACAGGGAGGGAAGAACTATGGCTACACCTTC.

The chain is built from TRBV5-1 and TRBJ1-5, with D uncertain. V was trimmed by 6 bases and J by 2 bases, leaving 12 bases between them. CDR1 SGHRS and CDR2 YFSETQ come from the germline V gene. The CDR3 length is 14 residues. DNA for the CDR3: TGCGCCAGCAAGGAAGGTAGTGGCAATCAGCCCCAGCATTTT. The encoded protein is CASKEGSGNQPQHF.

This clonotype was counted between two and nine times. The chain joins TRBV7-8 to TRBJ2-2; 8 bases fit TRBD2. The CDR3 runs to 16 residues. Germline assignment: CDR1 SGHVS and CDR2 FQNEAQ. J lost 0 bases, V lost 5 bases, and 5 bases had no gene match. The CDR3 spells CASSITSGTNTGELFF. The CDR3 bases are TGTGCCAGCAGCATAACTAGCGGTACGAACACCGGGGAGCTGTTTTTT.

This chain links TRBV12-3 or TRBV12-4 with TRBJ1-2, with 7 bases identical to TRBD1. The V gene end was trimmed by 8 bases and the J gene end by 3 bases; junction bases not matched to a gene: 6. The CDR3 sequence is 13 residues long. The CDR3, as DNA: TGTGCCAGCGTCAAACAGGGGTACTATGGCTACACCTTC. Its protein product is CASVKQGYYGYTF.

V usage is TRBV5-1 and J usage is TRBJ1-4; a possible D gene is TRBD1 (5 bases). Per the germline V gene, CDR1 is SGHRS and CDR2 is YFSETQ. With 1 base removed from V and 4 bases from J, the gap between germline ends came to 11 bases. This CDR3 is 15 amino acids long. The CDR3 here is CASSLSSGRNEKLFF. The CDR3 nucleotides read TGCGCCAGCAGCTTGTCATCAGGGCGTAATGAAAAACTGTTTTTT.

This clonotype was detected a few times. The genes are TRBV10-3 and TRBJ2-2; 9 positions match TRBD1. V dropped 10 bases and J dropped 5; count of bases not matched to a gene: 14. The CDR3 is made up of 16 amino acids. Germline loops: CDR1 ENHRY, CDR2 SYGVKD. The chain's CDR3 is CATGIADRGETGELFF. The CDR3 bases are TGTGCCACGGGAATAGCGGACAGGGGAGAAACCGGGGAGCTGTTTTTT.

The rearrangement links TRBV5-5 to TRBJ2-7, with D perhaps assigned TRBD1 or TRBD2 (7 bases each). CDR1 and CDR2 from the germline V gene are SGHKS and YYEKEE (reference sequence). CDR3 size: 15 residues. V lost 2 bases and J 4 bases, leaving 16 bases between the germline ends. CDR3 loop: CASSFGSGGLYEQYV. DNA of the CDR3: TGTGCCAGCAGCTTTGGCTCAGGGGGACTATACGAGCAGTACGTC.

The chain is built from TRBV2 and TRBJ2-1; 8 bases map to TRBD2. This CDR3 region has 16 residues. V lost 7 bases, J lost 1 base, and 9 bases stayed unmatched. The germline gives CDR1 SNHLY, CDR2 FYNNEI. The CDR3 region is CASTRLAGRSYNEQFF. CDR3 DNA sequence: TGTGCCAGCACGAGATTAGCGGGGCGGTCCTACAATGAGCAGTTCTTC.

This rearrangement joins TRBV27 to TRBJ1-1; D not resolved. Germline lookup yields CDR1 MNHEY and CDR2 SMNVEV (reference sequence). This CDR3 region has 14 residues. V shed 7 bases and J shed 0 bases, with 12 bases lying between them. DNA of the CDR3: TGTGCCAGCACCCCGAGGGTCGTGAACACTGAAGCTTTCTTT. Amino acids: CASTPRVVNTEAFF.

The chain carries TRBV12-3 or TRBV12-4 and TRBJ2-1; no reliable D call. The CDR3 contains 13 residues. The V end lost 3 bases, the J end lost 8 bases, and 11 bases lay between the germline ends. The CDR3 protein is CASSFPPADEQFF. CDR3 nucleotides: TGTGCCAGCAGTTTTCCTCCGGCTGATGAGCAGTTCTTC.

The gene calls are TRBV5-6 and TRBJ2-1; 9 bases agree with TRBD2. The CDR3 sequence is 17 residues long. Germline trimming cut 1 base from V and 1 base from J; bases unmatched to any gene: 6. The germline CDR1 and CDR2 sequences are SGHDT and YYEEEE. CDR3: CASSLRASGKSYNEQFF. In DNA, the CDR3 is TGTGCCAGCAGCTTGCGAGCTAGCGGGAAATCCTACAATGAGCAGTTCTTC. Full variable domain (remainder filled in from reference TRBV5-6 and TRBJ2-1): DAGVTQSPTHLIKTRGQQVTLRCSPKSGHDTVSWYQQALGQGPQFIFQYYEEEERQRGNFPDRFSGHQFPNYSSELNVNALLLGDSALYLCASSLRASGKSYNEQFFGPGTRLTVL.

The gene calls are TRBV5-1 and TRBJ2-7, with 8 bases fitting TRBD2. In germline, CDR1 is SGHRS, CDR2 YFSETQ. With V trimmed by 5 bases and J by 5 bases, 15 bases remained unmatched. The CDR3 is 16 amino acids. CDR3 coding DNA: TGCGCCAGCAGTGAAGGACTGGCGGGAGGAACCCACGAGCAGTACTTC. Its protein is CASSEGLAGGTHEQYF.